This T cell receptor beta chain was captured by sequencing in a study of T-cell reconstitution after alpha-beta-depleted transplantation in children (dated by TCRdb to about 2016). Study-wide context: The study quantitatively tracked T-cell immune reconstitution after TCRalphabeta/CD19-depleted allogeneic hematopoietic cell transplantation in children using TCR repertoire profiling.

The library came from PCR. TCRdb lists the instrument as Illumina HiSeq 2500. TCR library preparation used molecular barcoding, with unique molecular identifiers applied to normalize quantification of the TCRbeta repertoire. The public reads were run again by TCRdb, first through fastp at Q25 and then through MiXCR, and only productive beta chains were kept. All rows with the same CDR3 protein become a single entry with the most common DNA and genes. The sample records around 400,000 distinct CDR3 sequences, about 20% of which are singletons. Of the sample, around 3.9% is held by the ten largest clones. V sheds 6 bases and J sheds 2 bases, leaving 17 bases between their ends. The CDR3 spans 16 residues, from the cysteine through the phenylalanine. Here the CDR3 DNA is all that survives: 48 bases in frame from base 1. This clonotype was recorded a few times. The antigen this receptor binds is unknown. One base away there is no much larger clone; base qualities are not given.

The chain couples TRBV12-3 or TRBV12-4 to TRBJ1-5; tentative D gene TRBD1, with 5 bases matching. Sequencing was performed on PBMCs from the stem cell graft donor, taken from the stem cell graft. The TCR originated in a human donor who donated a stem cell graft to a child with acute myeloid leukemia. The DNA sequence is TGTGCCAGCAGCCGACTAGGGACGGCGGGCAATCAGCCCCAGCATTTT. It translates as CASSRLGTAGNQPQHF.